Sequencing of this T cell receptor beta chain was carried out in a study of shared clonotypes between healthy human individuals. In the study overall: Three men and a couple of women, aged 18 to 49, were donors. Findings of the study overall: The represented genetic and exposure-history diversity was limited by the small number of donors.

Study donors comprised healthy, HIV-negative adults devoid of recent acute infection or vaccination. Some 100 million PBMCs per unsorted sample were used for genomic DNA. About this clone itself: Its antigen is not identified.

Libraries were prepared by immunoSEQ multiplex PCR; TCRdb keeps only in-frame clonotypes and omits some of them. The sample lists under 600,000 clones; roughly 79% were seen once. V was shortened by 0 bases and J by 1 base, with 22 bases between the two germline ends. The CDR3 is 19 residues long. Germline CDR1 and CDR2: SEHNR and FQNEAQ (reference sequence). The sequence was obtained from a woman in her 40s in good health. Some clones in this sample may be carry-over from other donors' samples. The chain carries TRBV7-9 and TRBJ2-7; D is perhaps TRBD1 or TRBD2 (5 bases each). Sequencing used PBMCs. CDR3 in DNA: TGTGCCAGCAGCTTAGCGGTGAGAACAGGAGGACTGGAGTCCTACGAGCAGTACTTC. Its translation is CASSLAVRTGGLESYEQYF.